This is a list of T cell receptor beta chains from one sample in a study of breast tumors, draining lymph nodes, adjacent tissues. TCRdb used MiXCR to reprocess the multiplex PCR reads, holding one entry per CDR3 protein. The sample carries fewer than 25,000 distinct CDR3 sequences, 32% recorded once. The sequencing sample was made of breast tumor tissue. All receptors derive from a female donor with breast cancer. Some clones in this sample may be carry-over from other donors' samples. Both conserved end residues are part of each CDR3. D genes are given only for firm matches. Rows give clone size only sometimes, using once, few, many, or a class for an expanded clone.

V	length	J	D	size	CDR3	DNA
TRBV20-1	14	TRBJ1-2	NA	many	CSARSGTASYGYTF	TGCAGTGCTAGGAGTGGGACGGCAAGCTATGGCTACACCTTC
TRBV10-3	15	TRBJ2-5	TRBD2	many	CAISETSGRSETQYF	TGTGCCATCAGTGAGACTAGCGGGAGGTCGGAGACCCAGTACTTC
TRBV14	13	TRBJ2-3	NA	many	CASSHLSQYTQYF	TGTGCCAGCAGCCACCTATCCCAGTATACGCAGTATTTT
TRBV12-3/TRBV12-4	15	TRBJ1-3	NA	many	CASNDPRGSGNTIYF	TGTGCCAGCAATGACCCCAGGGGCTCTGGAAACACCATATATTTT
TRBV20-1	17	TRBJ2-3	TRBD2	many	CSARDRVAGGSADTQYF	TGCAGTGCTAGAGATAGGGTAGCGGGAGGGAGCGCAGATACGCAGTATTTT
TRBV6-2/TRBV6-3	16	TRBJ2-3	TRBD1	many	CASSQGPGQGADTQYF	TGTGCCAGCAGTCAGGGGCCGGGACAGGGGGCAGATACGCAGTATTTT
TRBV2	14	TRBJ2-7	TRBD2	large	CASSGTRVAHEQYF	TGTGCCAGCAGCGGGACTAGAGTGGCCCACGAGCAGTACTTC
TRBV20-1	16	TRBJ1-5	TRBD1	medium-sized	CSAQGQGTGGNQPQHF	TGCAGTGCCCAAGGACAGGGCACGGGCGGCAATCAGCCCCAGCATTTT
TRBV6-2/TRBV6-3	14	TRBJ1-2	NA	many	CASRHTRFNYGYTF	TGTGCCAGCCGCCACACTAGATTTAACTATGGCTACACCTTC
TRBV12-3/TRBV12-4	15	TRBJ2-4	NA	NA	CASSLADREGNIQYF	TGTGCCAGCAGTTTAGCGGATAGGGAAGGGAACATTCAGTACTTC
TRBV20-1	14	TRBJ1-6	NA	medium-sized	CSARMEGNNSPLHF	TGCAGTGCTAGAATGGAAGGGAATAATTCACCCCTCCACTTT
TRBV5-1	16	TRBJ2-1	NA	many	CASSTSLGLSYNEQFF	TGCGCCAGCAGCACCTCTCTAGGCCTCTCCTACAATGAGCAGTTCTTC
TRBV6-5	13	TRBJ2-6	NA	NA	CASRSSGANVLTF	TGTGCCAGCAGAAGCTCTGGGGCCAACGTCCTGACTTTC
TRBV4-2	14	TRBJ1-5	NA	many	CASSQDVRDQPQHF	TGTGCCAGCAGCCAAGATGTTCGGGATCAGCCCCAGCATTTT
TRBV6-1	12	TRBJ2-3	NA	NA	CASSLESDTQYF	TGTGCCAGCAGCCTAGAGTCCGATACGCAGTATTTT
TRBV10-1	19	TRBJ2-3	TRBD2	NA	CASSESTSGTNSRPDTQYF	TGCGCCAGCAGTGAGTCGACTAGCGGGACAAATTCCCGTCCAGATACGCAGTATTTT
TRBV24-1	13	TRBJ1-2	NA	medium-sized	CATSDRMTSGYTF	TGTGCCACCAGTGACCGGATGACATCTGGCTACACCTTC
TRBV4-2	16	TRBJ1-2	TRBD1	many	CASSQDPGTGRYGYTF	TGTGCCAGCAGCCAAGACCCCGGGACAGGGAGGTATGGCTACACCTTC
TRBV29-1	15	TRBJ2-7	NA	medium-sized	CSVEREQSSSYEQYF	TGCAGCGTTGAAAGGGAACAGTCCTCCTCCTACGAGCAGTACTTC
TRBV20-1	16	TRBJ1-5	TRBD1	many	CSARDVTGVANQPQHF	TGCAGTGCTAGAGATGTTACAGGGGTAGCAAATCAGCCCCAGCATTTT
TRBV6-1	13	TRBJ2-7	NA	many	CASTEARSYEQYF	TGTGCCAGCACCGAGGCCCGGAGCTACGAGCAGTACTTC
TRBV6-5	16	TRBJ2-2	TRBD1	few	CAISLPRTGNTGELFF	TGTGCCATCTCACTACCCCGGACAGGGAACACCGGGGAGCTGTTTTTT
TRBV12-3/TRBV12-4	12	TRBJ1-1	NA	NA	CASSHPAGVAFF	TGTGCCAGCAGTCACCCGGCGGGGGTCGCTTTCTTT
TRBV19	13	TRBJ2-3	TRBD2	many	CASSKPLAGTQYF	TGTGCCAGTAGTAAACCACTAGCGGGCACGCAGTATTTT
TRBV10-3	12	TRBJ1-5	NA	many	CAIRSHGQPQHF	TGTGCCATCAGGAGCCACGGGCAGCCCCAGCATTTT
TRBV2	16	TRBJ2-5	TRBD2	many	CASAETSGRWRETQYF	TGTGCCAGTGCGGAGACTAGCGGGAGGTGGAGAGAGACCCAGTACTTC
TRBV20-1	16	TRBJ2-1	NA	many	CSARDEWGYGSYEQFF	TGCAGTGCTAGAGATGAGTGGGGTTACGGGAGCTATGAGCAGTTCTTC
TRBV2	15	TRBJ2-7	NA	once	CASRAGTQSSYEQYF	TGTGCCAGCAGGGCCGGGACGCAGAGCTCCTACGAGCAGTACTTC
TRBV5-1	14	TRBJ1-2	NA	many	CASSLVAAAYGYTF	TGCGCCAGCAGCTTGGTGGCAGCGGCCTATGGCTACACCTTC
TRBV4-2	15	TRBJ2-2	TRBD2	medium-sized	CASSHLTSGGGELFF	TGTGCCAGCAGCCACCTAACTAGCGGGGGCGGGGAGCTGTTTTTT
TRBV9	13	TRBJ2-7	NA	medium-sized	CASSVSRDHEQYF	TGTGCCAGCAGCGTAAGCAGGGACCACGAGCAGTACTTC
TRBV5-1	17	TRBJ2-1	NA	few	CASSSEDMASYYNEQFF	TGCGCCAGCAGCTCGGAGGACATGGCCTCATATTACAATGAGCAGTTCTTC